Listed below are T cell receptor beta chains from one sample, sequenced in a study of T cell responses to AZD1222 COVID-19 vaccine. Measured with immunoSEQ multiplex PCR; TCRdb has only the in-frame clones, and not every one. The table includes some 150,000 clones, 88% detected once. Sequencing was performed on peripheral blood, taken after recovery from COVID-19. Every receptor here comes from an adult who had recovered from COVID-19. Both conserved end residues are part of each CDR3. A D gene is named only where the DNA matches it firmly. A clone size is listed for some rows: how often the clone was seen (once, few, many), or a class if it is expanded.

size	D	J	V	CDR3	DNA
-	-	TRBJ2-3	TRBV12-3/TRBV12-4	CASSLGSAGGQYF	TGTGCCAGCAGTTTAGGTTCAGCCGGGGGGCAGTATTTT
-	-	TRBJ2-7	TRBV27	CASSLVGRRYEQYF	TGTGCCAGCAGTTTAGTGGGACGGCGCTACGAGCAGTACTTC
-	-	TRBJ2-3	TRBV10-3	CAISPGLRDTQYF	TGTGCCATCAGCCCGGGACTCAGAGATACGCAGTATTTT
-	TRBD1	TRBJ2-1	TRBV10-3	CAIRDRGIDNEQFF	TGTGCCATCAGGGACAGGGGAATTGACAATGAGCAGTTCTTC
once	TRBD1	TRBJ2-7	TRBV10-3	CAISGGQGYEQYF	TGTGCCATCAGTGGCGGACAGGGTTACGAGCAGTACTTC
-	-	TRBJ1-1	TRBV5-1	CASSSENTEAFF	TGCGCCAGCAGCTCAGAGAACACTGAAGCTTTCTTT
-	-	TRBJ1-1	TRBV19	CASIERRGVNTEAFF	TGTGCCAGTATCGAACGGCGGGGGGTGAACACTGAAGCTTTCTTT
-	TRBD2	TRBJ2-5	TRBV2	CASIGGEVKETQYF	TGTGCCAGCATCGGGGGGGAGGTTAAGGAGACCCAGTACTTC
-	-	TRBJ2-7	TRBV7-2	CASSWDSSSYEQYF	TGTGCCAGCAGCTGGGACTCGAGCTCCTACGAGCAGTACTTC
-	-	TRBJ2-1	TRBV3-1/TRBV3-2	CASSPSPYYNEQFF	TGTGCCAGCAGCCCAAGCCCTTACTACAATGAGCAGTTCTTC
-	-	TRBJ2-7	TRBV2	CASRRDRDYEQYF	TGTGCCAGCAGGCGGGACAGAGACTACGAGCAGTACTTC
-	-	TRBJ2-7	TRBV5-6	CASSLWLGTGEYF	TGTGCCAGCAGCTTGTGGTTAGGGACTGGGGAGTACTTC
-	-	TRBJ1-3	TRBV5-6	CASSPKRTGNTIYF	TGTGCCAGCAGCCCTAAAAGAACAGGAAACACCATATATTTT
-	-	TRBJ1-1	TRBV2	CASSVQGLNTEAFF	TGTGCCAGCAGTGTTCAGGGCTTGAACACTGAAGCTTTCTTT
-	-	TRBJ2-2	TRBV24-1	CATSGWEQGNTGELFF	TGTGCCACCAGTGGATGGGAACAAGGAAACACCGGGGAGCTGTTTTTT
-	-	TRBJ1-4	TRBV4-2	CASSQDFSLGPEKLFF	TGTGCCAGCAGCCAAGATTTTTCCCTTGGGCCTGAAAAACTGTTTTTT
-	-	TRBJ2-7	TRBV3-1/TRBV3-2	CASRSDAYEQYF	TGTGCCAGCAGGAGCGACGCCTACGAGCAGTACTTC
-	TRBD1	TRBJ1-2	TRBV15	CATSRGDREIYGYTF	TGTGCCACCAGCAGAGGGGACAGGGAGATCTATGGCTACACCTTC
few	TRBD1	TRBJ1-6	TRBV19	CASSLHRTGGRLGVSPLHF	TGTGCCAGTAGCCTCCATCGGACAGGGGGGCGGCTAGGGGTTTCACCCCTCCACTTT
-	TRBD1	TRBJ2-7	TRBV7-2	CASSLAGQVTYEQYF	TGTGCCAGCAGCTTAGCCGGACAGGTTACCTACGAGCAGTACTTC
-	-	TRBJ1-5	TRBV7-8	CASSSNREVDDQPQHF	TGTGCCAGCAGCTCTAACAGGGAGGTTGATGATCAGCCCCAGCATTTT
-	-	TRBJ2-5	TRBV6-5	CASTDITGWETQYF	TGTGCCAGCACCGATATTACAGGGTGGGAGACCCAGTACTTC
-	TRBD1	TRBJ1-4	TRBV2	CASRRDRDDEKLFF	TGTGCCAGCAGGAGGGACAGGGACGACGAAAAACTGTTTTTT
-	-	TRBJ1-1	TRBV28	CASSYKDYTEAFF	TGTGCCAGCAGTTACAAGGACTACACTGAAGCTTTCTTT
-	TRBD2	TRBJ2-3	TRBV5-1	CASSLATSGRVLDTQYF	TGCGCCAGCAGCTTGGCAACTAGCGGGAGGGTTCTAGATACGCAGTATTTT
once	-	TRBJ2-7	TRBV7-2	CASSLGSLGEQYF	TGTGCCAGCAGCTTAGGGTCCCTGGGCGAGCAGTACTTC
-	-	TRBJ1-3	TRBV7-2	CASSPYRESGNTIYF	TGTGCCAGCAGCCCATACAGGGAATCTGGAAACACCATATATTTT
-	-	TRBJ1-2	TRBV5-4	CASTSRGGGYTF	TGTGCCAGCACTTCACGGGGGGGAGGCTACACCTTC